The rows below give T cell receptor beta chains drawn from one sample of a study of T cells in localized non-small cell lung cancer. Sequencing used immunoSEQ multiplex PCR; TCRdb keeps in-frame clones, though not all of them. This table holds more than 70,000 clones, 80% to 90% found once. The sample consisted of peripheral blood, taken before any cancer treatment. All receptors come from a man between 40 and 75 years old with stage I lung adenocarcinoma. Both conserved end residues are part of each CDR3. The D gene is left open where the match is weak. Size tells how often a clone was seen (once, few, many) or the class of an expanded clone, and some rows leave it out.

d_call j_call clone_size v_call cdr3_aa cdr3_nt
- TRBJ2-1 - TRBV9 CASSGRLWRGSYNEQFF TGTGCCAGCAGCGGCCGACTTTGGCGGGGCTCCTACAATGAGCAGTTCTTC
- TRBJ2-2 - TRBV5-1 CASSLNGAGELFF TGCGCCAGCAGCTTGAATGGAGCCGGGGAGCTGTTTTTT
TRBD1 TRBJ2-5 - TRBV18 CASSPGQGGRETQYF TGTGCCAGCTCACCTGGACAGGGAGGTCGGGAGACCCAGTACTTC
- TRBJ1-1 medium-sized TRBV4-3 CASRGEVGTEAFF TGCGCCAGCAGGGGCGAGGTTGGCACTGAAGCTTTCTTT
- TRBJ2-2 - TRBV7-3 CASSLFDRSEELFF TGTGCCAGCAGCTTGTTCGACAGGTCCGAGGAGCTGTTTTTT
- TRBJ2-6 - TRBV19 CASSMTQVSGANVLTF TGTGCCAGTAGTATGACACAAGTCTCTGGGGCCAACGTCCTGACTTTC
- TRBJ1-4 - TRBV30 CAWSSSWGGTNEKLFF TGTGCCTGGAGTTCCTCTTGGGGGGGAACTAATGAAAAACTGTTTTTT
- TRBJ2-7 - TRBV9 CASSVAASALYEQYF TGTGCCAGCAGCGTAGCTGCTTCGGCCCTCTACGAGCAGTACTTC
- TRBJ2-1 - TRBV19 CASSVGGTEMLFF TGTGCCAGTAGTGTGGGGGGCACGGAGATGCTGTTCTTC
- TRBJ2-6 once TRBV29-1 CSAAGSAGEARSYSGANVLTF TGCAGCGCCGCAGGTTCGGCAGGGGAAGCCCGCTCATACTCTGGGGCCAACGTCCTGACTTTC
- TRBJ2-3 - TRBV19 CASGTDTQYF TGTGCCAGTGGCACAGATACGCAGTATTTT
TRBD2 TRBJ2-5 - TRBV28 CASSLPRTSGSAETQYF TGTGCCAGCAGTCTCCCCCGGACTAGCGGGAGTGCGGAGACCCAGTACTTC
- TRBJ1-1 - TRBV27 CASSPSFPMVTEAFF TGTGCCAGCAGTCCATCGTTCCCCATGGTAACTGAAGCTTTCTTT
- TRBJ2-1 - TRBV6-4 CASSDGSSYNEQFF TGTGCCAGCAGTGACGGGAGCTCCTACAATGAGCAGTTCTTC
- TRBJ1-1 - TRBV11-2 CASSLGIGMRAEAFF TGTGCCAGCAGCTTAGGAATCGGCATGAGGGCAGAAGCTTTCTTT